The 20 T cell receptor beta chains in this list originate from one sample, sequenced in a study of T cell responses to AZD1222 COVID-19 vaccine. Sequencing used immunoSEQ multiplex PCR; TCRdb keeps in-frame clones, though not all of them. The profile shows under 60,000 clones, about 86% of them singletons. This specimen was peripheral blood, taken on day 0 of AZD1222 vaccination. The receptors were sampled from an adult in good health.

The V gene is TRBV5-4, the J gene TRBJ2-3, with 8 bases lining up with TRBD2. After removal of 4 bases from V and 4 bases from J, the junction contained 8 bases not matched to a gene. Germline V gene data show CDR1 as SGHNT and CDR2 as YYREEE (reference sequence). The CDR3 has 15 amino acids. As DNA, the CDR3 is TGTGCCAGCAGCATTGGGCGGGGGGCATCAGATACGCAGTATTTT. Translated, it gives CASSIGRGASDTQYF.

J is TRBJ1-5 and V is TRBV9; no clear D gene. V shed 3 bases and J shed 2 bases, with 12 bases lying between them. The V gene's germline CDR1 is SGDLS and CDR2 YYNGEE. The CDR3 extends over 15 amino acids. CDR3 sequence: CASSEGRARNQPQHF. The CDR3 nucleotides are TGTGCCAGCAGCGAGGGTAGGGCGCGCAATCAGCCCCAGCATTTT.

V gene TRBV3-1 (or the pseudogene TRBV3-2) combines with J gene TRBJ1-2; TRBD1 agrees at 10 bases. V dropped 3 bases and J dropped 7; count of bases not matched to a gene: 5. The CDR3 sequence is 14 residues long. The germline gives CDR1 LGHDT, CDR2 YNNKEL (reference sequence). This CDR3 is CASSQEGQGFGYTF. CDR3 bases: TGTGCCAGCAGCCAGGAGGGACAGGGGTTTGGCTACACCTTC.

The V and J genes are TRBV19 and TRBJ1-5; D might be TRBD1 (5 bases). The germline gives CDR1 LNHDA, CDR2 SQIVND (reference sequence). The CDR3 runs 17 residues. The ends were cut back, 3 bases at V and 2 bases at J, with 17 bases in the middle. In DNA form, the CDR3 reads TGTGCCAGTAGTATTAGGTTTGTTGGGACTGGCAATCAGCCCCAGCATTTT. Encoded protein: CASSIRFVGTGNQPQHF.

The V gene is TRBV6-4, the J gene TRBJ2-1; 9 bases align to TRBD2. With 2 bases clipped from V and 2 bases from J, the junction kept 1 base outside the gene matches. The germline CDR1 and CDR2 sequences are MRHNA and SNTAGT. This CDR3 comprises 15 residues. The CDR3 is CASSDSGRPYNEQFF. The CDR3 nucleotides read TGTGCCAGCAGTGACAGCGGGAGGCCCTACAATGAGCAGTTCTTC.

The V call is TRBV6-5, the J call TRBJ1-6; maybe TRBD1 (5 bases). The germline V and J ends were trimmed by 6 bases and 6 bases, with 15 bases remaining between them. The CDR3 contains 15 residues. Germline CDR1 is MNHEY and CDR2 is SVGAGI. CDR3 amino acids: CASRNFGQGNSPLHF. CDR3 sequence (DNA): TGTGCCAGCAGGAACTTTGGGCAGGGTAATTCACCCCTCCACTTT.

The chain recombines TRBV9 with TRBJ2-3, with 11 bases fitting TRBD2. V shed 3 bases, J shed 0 bases, and the junction held 6 bases outside the gene matches. Germline CDR1 SGDLS, CDR2 YYNGEE. The CDR3 consists of 17 residues. In DNA, the CDR3 is TGTGCCAGCAGCGGGCGACTAGCGGGGAGGAGCACAGATACGCAGTATTTT. As protein: CASSGRLAGRSTDTQYF.

The J gene is TRBJ2-2, the V gene TRBV3-1 (or the pseudogene TRBV3-2); D is undetermined. Trimming pared 1 base from V and 2 bases from J, leaving 8 bases between. Germline values: CDR1 LGHDT, CDR2 YNNKEL (reference sequence). The CDR3 length is 15 residues. CDR3 nucleotides: TGTGCCAGCAGCCAAGTCTGGGGAAACACCGGGGAGCTGTTTTTT. Its translation is CASSQVWGNTGELFF.

The table lists this clone with a count of one. The CDR3 region is CASKGRIILANYGYTF. The DNA for the CDR3 is TGTGCCAGCAAAGGCCGAATTATTTTAGCTAACTATGGCTACACCTTC. J is TRBJ1-2 and V is TRBV5-8; D call uncertain. V was shortened by 6 bases and J by 0 bases, with 18 bases between the two germline ends. Germline CDR1 SGHTS, CDR2 YDEGEE. The CDR3 has 16 amino acids. Supplemented by reference TRBV5-8 and TRBJ1-2, the full variable domain reads EAGVTQSPTHLIKTRGQQATLRCSPISGHTSVYWYQQALGLGLQFLLWYDEGEERNRGNFPPRFSGRQFPNYSSELNVNALELEDSALYLCASKGRIILANYGYTFGSGTRLTVV.

V and J are TRBV6-1 and TRBJ2-4; maybe TRBD1 (5 bases). The CDR3 runs to 13 residues. The germline CDR1 and CDR2 sequences are MNHNS and SASEGT. V was pared by 1 base and J by 4 bases, with 5 bases between. CDR3 sequence reads: CASSEGQKNIQYF. The CDR3 DNA follows: TGTGCCAGCAGTGAAGGACAGAAAAACATTCAGTACTTC.

The sample holds one count of this clone. The rearrangement joins TRBV30 to TRBJ2-7, with D perhaps TRBD1 (5 bases). Germline loops: CDR1 GTSNPN, CDR2 SVGIG (reference sequence). Trimming stripped 2 bases from V and 9 bases from J, with 14 bases between. The CDR3 is 12 residues long. This chain's CDR3 is CAWSPLQGRQYF. The CDR3 nucleotides are TGTGCCTGGAGTCCTCTTCAGGGAAGGCAGTACTTC. Complete variable domain (other parts from reference TRBV30 and TRBJ2-7): SQTIHQWPATLVQPVGSPLSLECTVEGTSNPNLYWYRQAAGRGLQLLFYSVGIGQISSEVPQNLSASRPQDRQFILSSKKLLLSDSGFYLCAWSPLQGRQYFGPGTRLTVT.

The chain links TRBV28 to TRBJ1-4; D call uncertain. This CDR3 contains 17 residues. V shed 1 base and J shed 8 bases, with 20 bases lying between them. Germline loops: CDR1 MDHEN, CDR2 SYDVKM. CDR3 nucleotides: TGTGCCAGCAGTTTATCTGGAGTCGCGTTTGGGGAGGAAAAACTGTTTTTT. This encodes CASSLSGVAFGEEKLFF.

The count of this clone is one. This chain connects TRBV6-1 to TRBJ2-1, with a weak D call TRBD1 (6 bases). The CDR3 loop spans 17 amino acids. Deletions cut 4 bases from V and 4 bases from J, with 20 bases between. Germline CDR1 is MNHNS and CDR2 is SASEGT. The CDR3 region is CASSGMTGRARYNEQFF. In DNA form, the CDR3 reads TGTGCCAGCAGTGGCATGACAGGCCGGGCCCGGTACAATGAGCAGTTCTTC.

V usage is TRBV2 and J usage is TRBJ1-5; TRBD1 might be the D (6 bases). Trimming took off 5 bases at V and 0 bases at J, with 14 bases between the two ends. The CDR3 spans 16 residues. In germline, CDR1 is SNHLY, CDR2 FYNNEI. In DNA, the CDR3 is TGTGCCAGCAGTCGAAGGGGGTCAATTAGCAATCAGCCCCAGCATTTT. Amino acids: CASSRRGSISNQPQHF.

This chain uses TRBV3-1 (or the pseudogene TRBV3-2) with TRBJ2-5; perhaps TRBD2 as D (6 bases). Per the germline V gene, CDR1 is LGHDT and CDR2 is YNNKEL (reference sequence). Trimming stripped 0 bases from V and 3 bases from J, with 11 bases between. CDR3 length equals 15 residues. This CDR3 reads CASSQDGLPKETQYF. The CDR3 region has the DNA TGTGCCAGCAGCCAAGACGGACTACCGAAAGAGACCCAGTACTTC.

The V gene is TRBV6-1, the J gene TRBJ1-1, with D hard to call. Germline V gene sequence: CDR1 MNHNS, CDR2 SASEGT. Deletions cut 3 bases from V and 8 bases from J, with 7 bases between. The CDR3 has 11 amino acids. The CDR3 loop is CASSDNLEAFF. The CDR3 bases are TGTGCCAGCAGTGACAACTTGGAAGCTTTCTTT.

The CDR3: CASSLRGNYGYTF. The CDR3 DNA follows: TGTGCCAGCAGCTTGCGGGGGAACTATGGCTACACCTTC. V usage is TRBV5-6 and J usage is TRBJ1-2; tentative D call: TRBD1 (5 bases). The CDR3 is made up of 13 amino acids. Trimming took off 1 base at V and 2 bases at J, with 6 bases between the two ends. From germline, CDR1 is SGHDT and CDR2 YYEEEE.

The table lists this clone with a count of one. The V call is TRBV19, the J call TRBJ2-2, with a possible D match to TRBD1 (6 bases). CDR1 is LNHDA, CDR2 SQIVND, per germline (reference sequence). The CDR3 is 12 residues long. The ends were cut back, 8 bases at V and 7 bases at J, with 11 bases in the middle. This CDR3 is CASLRGNGELFF. The DNA for the CDR3 is TGTGCCAGTCTAAGGGGGAACGGGGAGCTGTTTTTT.

The chain joins TRBV11-1 to TRBJ2-1; tentatively, D is TRBD1 (6 bases). This CDR3 is 12 amino acids long. V was trimmed by 4 bases and J by 5 bases, leaving 6 bases between them. Germline CDR1 SGHAT, CDR2 FQDESV (reference sequence). CDR3 DNA: TGTGCCAGCAGCTCAGGGGACAATGAGCAGTTCTTC. It specifies CASSSGDNEQFF.

The chain links TRBV4-2 to TRBJ1-5; 9 nucleotides line up with TRBD1. The CDR3 spans 16 residues. V dropped 1 base and J dropped 6; count of bases not matched to a gene: 7. Germline lookup yields CDR1 LGHNA and CDR2 YNFKEQ. CDR3 DNA sequence: TGTGCCAGCAGCCAAGTGGGACAGGGTTTAACTCAGCCCCAGCATTTT. Protein product: CASSQVGQGLTQPQHF.